Each of the 13 T cell receptor beta chains below was sequenced from the same sample in a study of Ad26.COV2.S vaccination and SARS-CoV-2 variants. This table comes from immunoSEQ multiplex PCR, and its TCRdb copy is limited to in-frame clones, with some not included. The data hold 350,000 to 400,000 clones, with about 88% observed a single time. Treatment noted: some 20 received Ad26.COV2.S at low or high dose, single or two shots; about 5 received placebo; per-sample allocation not given. It was on day 63 after the first vaccine or placebo injection that samples were taken. The starting material was peripheral blood, obtained in a trial of Ad26.COV2.S vaccine versus placebo. The receptors here all came from a person aged 18-60 years who received the Ad26.COV2.S COVID-19 vaccine or a placebo.

The chain links TRBV3-1 (or the pseudogene TRBV3-2) to TRBJ1-2; 7 positions agree with TRBD1. V lost 0 bases to trimming and J lost 4 bases; unmatched junction nucleotides: 11. The CDR3 contains 17 residues. CDR1 and CDR2 (germline): LGHDT, YNNKEL (reference sequence). For the CDR3, the DNA is TGTGCCAGCAGCCAAGATGGAGGGACAGATTCGGTCTATGGCTACACCTTC. As protein: CASSQDGGTDSVYGYTF.

The genes are TRBV5-4 and TRBJ2-7; possibly TRBD2 for D (5 bases). Germline lookup yields CDR1 SGHNT and CDR2 YYREEE (reference sequence). CDR3 length: 11 residues. Trimming removed 3 bases at V and 5 bases at J, with 6 bases between. CDR3 coding DNA: TGTGCCAGCAGCTCCGGGAACGAGCAGTACTTC. Translating it yields CASSSGNEQYF. The entire variable domain, with the rest obtained from reference TRBV5-4 and TRBJ2-7, is as follows: ETGVTQSPTHLIKTRGQQVTLRCSSQSGHNTVSWYQQALGQGPQFIFQYYREEENGRGNFPPRFSGLQFPNYSSELNVNALELDDSALYLCASSSGNEQYFGPGTRLTVT.

CDR3 DNA: TGCGCCAGCAGTCCGGGACAGGGAACTTCACCCCTCCACTTT. Translated: CASSPGQGTSPLHF. The chain has TRBV5-1 and TRBJ1-6, with 9 bases matching TRBD1. Germline CDR1 and CDR2: SGHRS and YFSETQ. J gave up 9 bases and V 5 bases, and 6 bases lay outside the gene matches. CDR3 length: 14 amino acids.

The chain joins TRBV6-5 to TRBJ1-5; D is uncertain. Trimming shortened V by 2 bases and J by 6 bases, and 11 bases separated the two germline ends. Germline V gene sequence: CDR1 MNHEY, CDR2 SVGAGI. CDR3 length equals 14 residues. In DNA, the CDR3 is TGTGCCAGCAGTTACGGGAGGGAAGGTCAGCCCCAGCATTTT. Its protein is CASSYGREGQPQHF.

The chain recombines TRBV7-9 with TRBJ1-2; possibly TRBD1 for D (5 bases). V dropped 2 bases and J dropped 4 bases, with 14 bases sitting between them. The germline V gene has CDR1 SEHNR and CDR2 FQNEAQ (reference sequence). This CDR3 has 15 residues. CDR3 protein: CASSLSQGPRYGYTF. CDR3 bases: TGTGCCAGCAGCTTAAGTCAGGGCCCACGCTATGGCTACACCTTC.

The V and J genes are TRBV4-3 and TRBJ2-1, with D possibly TRBD1 on 6 matching bases. The CDR3 sequence is 15 residues long. V was cut by 0 bases and J by 3 bases, with 9 bases left in between. Per the germline V gene, CDR1 is LGHNA and CDR2 is YSLEER. CDR3 coding DNA: TGCGCCAGCAGCCAAGAACAGGGAAACTACAATGAGCAGTTCTTC. Protein sequence: CASSQEQGNYNEQFF.

V usage is TRBV2 and J usage is TRBJ2-7; 9 bases agree with TRBD1. The V gene end was trimmed by 3 bases and the J gene end by 3 bases; junction bases not matched to a gene: 12. The CDR3 length is 17 residues. The germline CDR1 and CDR2 sequences are SNHLY and FYNNEI. The CDR3 sequence is CASSDHTPGTGNYEQYF. CDR3 nucleotide sequence: TGTGCCAGCAGTGATCACACCCCCGGGACAGGGAACTACGAGCAGTACTTC.

Here the CDR3 reads CASSYKQGEQYF. The CDR3, as DNA: TGTGCCAGCAGCTATAAACAGGGGGAGCAGTACTTC. The rearrangement uses TRBV27 and TRBJ2-7; TRBD1 agrees at 7 bases. The CDR3 contains 12 residues. Germline V gene data show CDR1 as MNHEY and CDR2 as SMNVEV (reference sequence). V trimming: 6 bases; J trimming: 7 bases; junction bases outside the gene matches: 6.

This clone was found a few times. This sequence joins TRBV3-1 (or the pseudogene TRBV3-2) and TRBJ1-1, with TRBD1 matching 7 bases. V was clipped by 3 bases and J by 5 bases; unmatched bases: 9. This CDR3 has 15 residues. The germline gives CDR1 LGHDT, CDR2 YNNKEL (reference sequence). The CDR3 coding sequence is TGTGCCAGCAGCCATCGACAGGGTGCCTCAACTGAAGCTTTCTTT. The encoded protein is CASSHRQGASTEAFF.

V and J are TRBV18 and TRBJ2-7, with 12 bases identical to TRBD1. CDR1 KGHSH and CDR2 LQKENI come from the germline V gene. Trimming cost V 3 bases and J 7 bases; bases outside gene matches: 16. This CDR3 has 18 amino acids. The CDR3 is CASSPRIGTGQGAGEQYF. CDR3 nucleotides: TGTGCCAGCTCACCCCGCATCGGGACGGGACAGGGGGCTGGTGAGCAGTACTTC.

The chain uses TRBV5-4 and TRBJ2-7, with 7 bases aligning to TRBD1. Germline CDR1 reads SGHNT; CDR2 reads YYREEE (reference sequence). Losses at the gene ends were 0 bases for V and 0 bases for J; bases not matched to a gene: 3. There are 15 residues in the CDR3. CDR3 in DNA: TGTGCCAGCAGCTTGGACAGGGGCGTCTCCTACGAGCAGTACTTC. Protein sequence: CASSLDRGVSYEQYF.

This clone was detected a few times. The V call is TRBV5-1, the J call TRBJ2-1; the match to TRBD2 covers 8 bases. The CDR3 is 16 residues long. Germline V gives CDR1 SGHRS, CDR2 YFSETQ. Germline trimming cut 4 bases from V and 0 bases from J; bases unmatched to any gene: 6. CDR3: CASSDGGAVSYNEQFF. The CDR3 DNA reads TGCGCCAGCAGCGACGGGGGGGCCGTCTCCTACAATGAGCAGTTCTTC.

This clone appeared a few times. The chain recombines TRBV30 with TRBJ2-7; D is ambiguous. Germline V gene lookup returns CDR1 GTSNPN and CDR2 SVGIG (reference sequence). V dropped 2 bases and J dropped 12 bases, with 20 bases sitting between them. The CDR3 is made up of 13 amino acids. The CDR3 is CAWSPTVPTWRYF. In DNA form, the CDR3 reads TGTGCCTGGAGTCCCACCGTACCGACGTGGCGGTACTTC.